A single T cell receptor (beta chain) is shown here with its context. Both 60 Vbeta primers and 13 Jbeta primers went into the PCR. The method was immunoSEQ multiplex PCR; TCRdb's version includes in-frame clones alone and lacks a portion of them. The table for this sample gives just over 20,000 clones. This sample was included in a study of cytomegalovirus exposure and HLA in healthy donors. The sequencing sample was made of PBMCs. This clonotype was obtained from a man in his sixties in good health and CMV-seropositive.

CDR3 sequence reads: CASSPDRGQATEAFF. Here the CDR3 DNA reads TGTGCCAGCTCACCAGACAGGGGGCAGGCCACTGAAGCTTTCTTT. The chain joins TRBV18 to TRBJ1-1, with 10 bases lining up with TRBD1. Germline lookup yields CDR1 KGHSH and CDR2 LQKENI. The trim removed 2 bases at V and 4 bases at J, leaving 4 bases unmatched. The CDR3 contains 15 residues.